This T cell receptor (beta chain) was sequenced during a study of blood T cells in healthy people across ages. The study's findings and limits: Naive CD4+ cells and diversity were both higher in long-lived donors than in aged donors. Changes seen in expanded clonotypes were possibly confounded by donor CMV status left unknown.

A note on this clonotype: The antigen is unknown.

Through a sample-barcoded 5' primer and a J-beta primer mix, a second PCR was run for about 6 to 11 cycles. Carrying 12 random nucleotides, a template-switch adaptor labeled each individual cDNA molecule. TCRdb fed the 5' RACE reads into MiXCR, producing one record per CDR3 protein. The repertoire holds some 890,000 distinct CDR3 sequences, with 29% as singletons. CDR1 is MDHEN and CDR2 is SYDVKM in the germline V gene. Trimming stripped 5 bases from V and 0 bases from J, with 8 bases between. The CDR3 is 13 amino acids. In addition, the sample was reused for a study of T cells of mothers and their children. From that study: Related and unrelated pairs show TCR recombination output that thymic selection shapes similarly.

The chain is built from TRBV28 and TRBJ2-7; D remains unclear. The specimen sequenced was blood. This sequence originates from a woman aged 40 to 50 in good health. The DNA of the CDR3 is TGTGCCAGCAGTGTTTCCGTCTCCTACGAGCAGTACTTC. It specifies CASSVSVSYEQYF. Full variable domain (outside the CDR3, taken from reference TRBV28 and TRBJ2-7): DVKVTQSSRYLVKRTGEKVFLECVQDMDHENMFWYRQDPGLGLRLIYFSYDVKMKEKGDIPEGYSVSREKKERFSLILESASTNQTSMYLCASSVSVSYEQYFGPGTRLTVT.